This T cell receptor beta chain was sequenced in a study of blood T cell repertoires in COVID-19. Study summary: PBMCs, B-cell-depleted T cells, or T cells were the source of the cDNA or gDNA that made up the material.

The assay was immunoSEQ multiplex PCR, and TCRdb's table has in-frame clones only and misses some. This sample carries a few hundred thousand clones, about 80% of them seen once, and the ten largest clones take 3% to 3.5%. There are 14 residues in the CDR3. CDR1 MNHEY and CDR2 SVGAGI come from the germline V gene. Trimming removed 7 bases from V and 6 bases from J; junction bases left unmatched: 9. The specimen was peripheral blood. This sequence originates from a woman aged 80 or older with acute or convalescent COVID-19. This chain links TRBV6-5 with TRBJ1-1; 9 positions match TRBD1. The CDR3 region is CASKPGQGNAEAFF. DNA of the CDR3: TGTGCCAGCAAACCGGGACAGGGAAATGCTGAAGCTTTCTTT.